This T cell receptor beta chain was profiled in a study of beta chain features in type 1 diabetes. In this sample, this clone turned up many times. Germline CDR1 is MDHEN and CDR2 is SYDVKM. Trimming at V came to 10 bases and at J to 9 bases, leaving 6 bases not matched to a gene. The CDR3 contains 11 residues. Reverse transcription of all isolated RNA meant that expressed TCRB transcripts were sequenced. Produced via immunoSEQ multiplex PCR; TCRdb's table is partial and in-frame only. This sample yields almost 350,000 clones, of which 6.5% to 10% are seen a single time; 0.44% belongs to the top ten. The chain couples TRBV28 to TRBJ2-1; 7 bases match TRBD1. The material sequenced was central memory CD4+ T cells from blood. The TCR sequence derives from a woman between 18 and 30 years old in good health. The CDR3 loop reads CATNRGTEQFF. The CDR3 bases are TGTGCCACCAACAGGGGCACTGAGCAGTTCTTC.